This TCR beta chain was documented in a study of CD8+CD57+ T cells in acquired aplastic anemia. On the study more broadly: Each DNA sample taken from sorted CD4+ and CD8+ cells came to 3 to 4 ug on average.

Previously, flow cytometry had revealed CD8+CD57+ cell expansion in the patients chosen for sequencing. No therapy had been given to the patients at the time of blood sampling. The template for TCR beta VDJ and CDR3 sequence profiling was genomic DNA. MiXCR, run by TCRdb on the reads, gives a single entry per CDR3 protein. The sample yields approximately 150,000 distinct CDR3 sequences, 70% to 80% seen once. Study conclusions and caveats: Shared by patients and controls, 25 to 35 CD8+ CDR3s were abundant in patients. Researchers reported that CD8+ Simpson's diversity was not significantly different in patients versus controls.

Remarks on this clonotype: Its antigen is unidentified.

The sequence came from a human donor with aplastic anemia. The specimen was sorted CD4+, CD8+, or CD8+CD57+ T cells (not recorded which) from PBMCs.

CDR3 coding DNA: TGTGCCAGCAGCTTGGCCGTTTGGAGCAGCAATCAGCCCCAGCATTTT. Translating it yields CASSLAVWSSNQPQHF. This rearrangement joins TRBV5-5 to TRBJ1-5; no firm D call. The CDR3 is made up of 16 amino acids. V gave up 0 bases and J gave up 1 base, with 11 bases separating them. CDR1 and CDR2 from the germline V gene are SGHKS and YYEKEE (reference sequence).